This T cell receptor beta chain derives from a study of blood T cell repertoires in COVID-19. As for the study in general: The United States, Italy and Spain provided the acute and convalescent COVID-19 samples. PBMCs, B-cell-depleted T cells, or T cells were the source of the cDNA or gDNA that made up the material.

Some clones are missing from TCRdb's copy, which holds only in-frame ones; the method was immunoSEQ multiplex PCR. The sample records fewer than 200,000 clones, around 81% being singletons. The Seattle patients, enrolled during active infection, were followed longitudinally. Germline loops: CDR1 SGHNT, CDR2 YENEEA. This CDR3 region has 14 residues. V shed 3 bases and J shed 0 bases, with 6 bases lying between them. This rearrangement joins TRBV11-3 to TRBJ2-1; tentatively, D is TRBD2 (6 bases). This sequence was found in a woman aged 80 or older with COVID-19, enrolled during active disease. Sequenced sample: peripheral blood. The CDR3 protein is CASSLGGSYNEQFF. In DNA, the CDR3 is TGTGCCAGCAGCTTGGGGGGCTCCTACAATGAGCAGTTCTTC.